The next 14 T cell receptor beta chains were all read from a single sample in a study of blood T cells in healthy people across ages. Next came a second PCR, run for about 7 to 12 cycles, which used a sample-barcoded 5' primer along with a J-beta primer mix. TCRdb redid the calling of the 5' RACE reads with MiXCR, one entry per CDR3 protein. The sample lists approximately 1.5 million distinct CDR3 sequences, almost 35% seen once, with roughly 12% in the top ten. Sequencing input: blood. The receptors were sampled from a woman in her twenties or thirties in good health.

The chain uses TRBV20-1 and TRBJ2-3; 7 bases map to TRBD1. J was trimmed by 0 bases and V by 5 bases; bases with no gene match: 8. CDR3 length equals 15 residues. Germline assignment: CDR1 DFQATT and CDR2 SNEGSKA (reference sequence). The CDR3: CSAGPHRGSTDTQYF. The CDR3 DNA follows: TGCAGTGCTGGCCCCCACAGGGGAAGCACAGATACGCAGTATTTT.

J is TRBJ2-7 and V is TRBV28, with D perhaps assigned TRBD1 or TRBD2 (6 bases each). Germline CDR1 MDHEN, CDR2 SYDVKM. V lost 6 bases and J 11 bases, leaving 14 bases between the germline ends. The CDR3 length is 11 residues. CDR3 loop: CASREGGSEYF. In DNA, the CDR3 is TGTGCCAGCAGGGAAGGGGGGTCAGAGTACTTC.

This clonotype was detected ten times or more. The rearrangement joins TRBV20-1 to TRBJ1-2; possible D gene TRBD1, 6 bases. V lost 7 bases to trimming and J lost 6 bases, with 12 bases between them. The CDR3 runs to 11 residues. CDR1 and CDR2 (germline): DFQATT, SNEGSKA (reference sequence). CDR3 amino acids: CSGGLEDGYTF. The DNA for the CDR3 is TGCAGTGGGGGGCTGGAAGATGGCTACACCTTC.

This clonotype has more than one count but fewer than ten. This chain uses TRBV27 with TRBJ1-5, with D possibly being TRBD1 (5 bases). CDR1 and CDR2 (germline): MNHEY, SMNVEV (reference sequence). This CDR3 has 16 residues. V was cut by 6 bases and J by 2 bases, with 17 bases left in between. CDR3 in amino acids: CASSPRVRVGNQPQHF. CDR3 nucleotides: TGTGCCAGCAGCCCCAGGGTAAGGGTTGGCAATCAGCCCCAGCATTTT.

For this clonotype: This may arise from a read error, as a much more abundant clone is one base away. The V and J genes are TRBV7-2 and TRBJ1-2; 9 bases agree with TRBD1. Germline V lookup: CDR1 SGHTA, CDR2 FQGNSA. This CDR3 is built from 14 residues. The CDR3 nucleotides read TGTGCCAGCAGCTTACGACAGGGGGACTATGGCCACACCTTC. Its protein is CASSLRQGDYGHTF.

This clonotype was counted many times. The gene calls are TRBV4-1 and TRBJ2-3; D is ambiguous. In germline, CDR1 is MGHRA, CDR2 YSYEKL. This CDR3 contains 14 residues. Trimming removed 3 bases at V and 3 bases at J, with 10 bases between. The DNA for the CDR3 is TGCGCCAGCAGCCATGGGGTGGGAACAGATACGCAGTATTTT. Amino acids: CASSHGVGTDTQYF.

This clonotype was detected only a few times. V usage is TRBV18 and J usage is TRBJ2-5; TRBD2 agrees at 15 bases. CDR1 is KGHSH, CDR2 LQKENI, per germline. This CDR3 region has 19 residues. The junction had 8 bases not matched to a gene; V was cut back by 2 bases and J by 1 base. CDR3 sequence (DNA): TGTGCCAGCTCACCAAGCCCCGGGACTAGCGGGGGGCCCCAAGAGACCCAGTACTTC. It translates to CASSPSPGTSGGPQETQYF.

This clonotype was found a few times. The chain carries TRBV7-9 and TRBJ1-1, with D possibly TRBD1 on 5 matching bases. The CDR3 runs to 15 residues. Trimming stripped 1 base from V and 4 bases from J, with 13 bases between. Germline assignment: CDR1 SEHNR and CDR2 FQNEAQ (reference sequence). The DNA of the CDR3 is TGTGCCAGCAGCTTAGAAGGGGCTGGGGGCACTGAAGCTTTCTTT. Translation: CASSLEGAGGTEAFF.

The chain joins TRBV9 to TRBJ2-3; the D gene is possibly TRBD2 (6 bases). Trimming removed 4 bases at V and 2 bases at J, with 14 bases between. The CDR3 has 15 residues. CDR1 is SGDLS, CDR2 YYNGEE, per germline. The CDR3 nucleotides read TGTGCCAGCAGCCCCTTAGCGGCCCTCACAGATACGCAGTATTTT. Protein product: CASSPLAALTDTQYF.

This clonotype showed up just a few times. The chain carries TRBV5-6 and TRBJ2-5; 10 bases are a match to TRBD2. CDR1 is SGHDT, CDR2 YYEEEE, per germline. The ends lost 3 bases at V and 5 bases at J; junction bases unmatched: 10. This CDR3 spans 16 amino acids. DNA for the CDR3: TGTGCCAGCAGCTGGCTAGCGGGGGATTCTCACGAGACCCAGTACTTC. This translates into CASSWLAGDSHETQYF.

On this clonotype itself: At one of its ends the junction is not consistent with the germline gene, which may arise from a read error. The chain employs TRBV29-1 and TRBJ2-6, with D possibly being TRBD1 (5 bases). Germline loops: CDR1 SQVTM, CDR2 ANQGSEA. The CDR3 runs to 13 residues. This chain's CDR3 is CSVEASGANVRTF. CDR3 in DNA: TGCAGCGTTGAAGCCTCTGGGGCCAACGTCCGGACTTTC.

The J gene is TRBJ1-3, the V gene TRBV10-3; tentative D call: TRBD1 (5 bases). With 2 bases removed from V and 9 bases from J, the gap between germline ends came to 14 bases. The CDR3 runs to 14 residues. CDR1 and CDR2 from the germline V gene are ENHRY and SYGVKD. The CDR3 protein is CAISEKTGIGTIYF. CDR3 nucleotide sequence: TGTGCCATCAGTGAGAAAACAGGCATCGGCACCATATATTTT.

The CDR3 nucleotides read TGTGCCAGCAGACCCAACCGGGACAGGGGTATTGGCGAGCAGTACTTC. Its protein is CASRPNRDRGIGEQYF. The chain links TRBV12-3 or TRBV12-4 to TRBJ2-7, with 10 bases lining up with TRBD1. V lost 6 bases, J lost 6 bases, and 14 bases stayed unmatched. This CDR3 has 16 residues.

CDR3 protein: CASSQIDRNYGYTF. DNA for the CDR3: TGTGCCAGCAGCCAAATCGATCGGAACTATGGCTACACCTTC. The rearrangement links TRBV14 to TRBJ1-2, with D unresolved. Per the germline V gene, CDR1 is SGHDN and CDR2 is FVKESK. V dropped 2 bases and J dropped 2 bases, with 9 bases sitting between them. This CDR3 comprises 14 residues.